These 14 T cell receptor beta chains were sequenced from one sample in a study of blood T cell repertoires in COVID-19. Clones were read by immunoSEQ multiplex PCR, and TCRdb kept only the in-frame ones, dropping some. The table includes 85,000 to 120,000 clones, around 75% detected once. Material: peripheral blood. The source is a human donor with acute or convalescent COVID-19. The donor label of this sample is uncertain.

The chain has TRBV12-5 and TRBJ1-1, with 7 bases identical to TRBD1. CDR1 and CDR2 (germline): LGHNT, FRNRAP. J lost 5 bases, V lost 9 bases, and 9 bases had no gene match. The CDR3 is made up of 13 amino acids. The CDR3 loop is CASSLSGGTEAFF. In DNA, the CDR3 is TGTGCTAGCTCACTATCAGGGGGGACTGAAGCTTTCTTT.

The V and J genes are TRBV3-1 (or the pseudogene TRBV3-2) and TRBJ1-2; D unclear. This CDR3 contains 13 residues. With 1 base removed from V and 8 bases from J, the gap between germline ends came to 11 bases. The germline CDR1 and CDR2 sequences are LGHDT and YNNKEL (reference sequence). The DNA of the CDR3 is TGTGCCAGCAGCCAAGGGGAGCTGGGCGGCTACACCTTC. Its protein product is CASSQGELGGYTF.

Only a few counts were recorded for this clone. The chain carries TRBV30 and TRBJ1-1; TRBD1 aligns across 8 bases. The V gene end was trimmed by 2 bases and the J gene end by 5 bases; junction bases not matched to a gene: 4. Germline values: CDR1 GTSNPN, CDR2 SVGIG (reference sequence). The CDR3 totals 13 residues. CDR3 nucleotide sequence: TGTGCCTGGAGTAGGGGACAGGCGACTGAAGCTTTCTTT. This codes for CAWSRGQATEAFF.

This chain joins TRBV6-5 and TRBJ1-6, with D possibly being TRBD1 (5 bases). CDR1 MNHEY and CDR2 SVGAGI come from the germline V gene. V lost 0 bases to trimming and J lost 10 bases, with 13 bases between them. The CDR3 loop spans 15 amino acids. CDR3 in amino acids: CASSYSGGFESPLHF. The CDR3 DNA reads TGTGCCAGCAGTTACTCCGGGGGATTTGAGTCACCCCTCCACTTT.

As for this clone: The junction departs from germline at one end; a sequencing error may be responsible. The chain recombines TRBV7-8 with TRBJ2-2; 9 bases match TRBD2. Germline CDR1 is SGHVS and CDR2 is FQNEAQ. The CDR3 is 15 amino acids. Here the CDR3 reads CASRLGTSRGGELFF. The CDR3 DNA reads as TGTGCCAGCAGGTTAGGGACTAGCCGTGGCGGGGAGCTGTTTTTT.

This clone occurred a few times. The chain has TRBV7-3 and TRBJ2-1; TRBD2 aligns across 9 bases. Germline V gene sequence: CDR1 SGHTA, CDR2 FQGTGA. The ends lost 2 bases at V and 7 bases at J; junction bases unmatched: 3. The CDR3 consists of 14 residues. This chain's CDR3 is CASSLAGGSNEQFF. The CDR3 nucleotides are TGTGCCAGCAGCTTAGCGGGGGGGTCAAATGAGCAGTTCTTC.

The chain joins TRBV14 to TRBJ1-1, with D hard to call. Per the germline V gene, CDR1 is SGHDN and CDR2 is FVKESK. Trimming left V 2 bases short and J 0 bases short, with 4 bases between. The CDR3 is 13 residues long. The CDR3, as DNA: TGTGCCAGCAGCCAAATCTTGAACACTGAAGCTTTCTTT. It specifies CASSQILNTEAFF.

The V gene is TRBV30, the J gene TRBJ1-2; D unclear. The CDR3 has 14 residues. The germline V and J ends were trimmed by 0 bases and 4 bases, with 12 bases remaining between them. The germline V gene encodes CDR1 GTSNPN and CDR2 SVGIG (reference sequence). CDR3 residues: CAWSVGRNPYGYTF. CDR3 in DNA: TGTGCCTGGAGTGTGGGCAGGAACCCCTATGGCTACACCTTC.

In DNA, the CDR3 is TGTGCCAGCAGCCGGCAAAATCCCGGGACAGGGCTAAGCTCCTATAATTCACCCCTCCACTTT. Amino acid sequence: CASSRQNPGTGLSSYNSPLHF. J is TRBJ1-6 and V is TRBV7-6; the match to TRBD1 covers 9 bases. Trimming at V came to 5 bases and at J to 0 bases, leaving 17 bases not matched to a gene. CDR3 length: 21 residues. The germline V gene has CDR1 SGHVS and CDR2 FNYEAQ.

The chain employs TRBV19 and TRBJ1-5, with D possibly being TRBD1 (6 bases). The CDR3 has 15 amino acids. V was clipped by 3 bases and J by 5 bases, with 14 bases between them. Germline lookup yields CDR1 LNHDA and CDR2 SQIVND (reference sequence). CDR3 coding DNA: TGTGCCAGTAGTATTGAGGGACACCGATATCAGCCCCAGCATTTT. It specifies CASSIEGHRYQPQHF.

The chain combines TRBV9 with TRBJ2-3, with 12 bases that match TRBD2. The CDR3 covers 16 residues. V trimming: 0 bases; J trimming: 5 bases; junction bases outside the gene matches: 4. Germline V gene data show CDR1 as SGDLS and CDR2 as YYNGEE. The CDR3 DNA follows: TGTGCCAGCAGCGTAGCTAGCGGGGGGGCAGGAGATACGCAGTATTTT. Translation gives CASSVASGGAGDTQYF.

This chain uses TRBV6-5 with TRBJ1-1, with D perhaps matching TRBD1 (5 bases). The CDR3 contains 14 residues. V lost 7 bases to trimming and J lost 4 bases, with 16 bases between them. In germline, CDR1 is MNHEY, CDR2 SVGAGI. As DNA, the CDR3 is TGTGCCAGCATGCATTACCCAGGGATCACTGAAGCTTTCTTT. Translation gives CASMHYPGITEAFF.

This chain uses TRBV5-1 with TRBJ2-1; 8 bases are shared with TRBD1. Germline V CDR1 and CDR2: SGHRS, YFSETQ. V lost 0 bases and J lost 10; bases outside the gene matches: 9. This CDR3 spans 15 amino acids. In nucleotides, the CDR3 is TGCGCCAGCAGCTTGGGGGACAGGATTCTACCCGAGCAGTTCTTC. Residues: CASSLGDRILPEQFF.

The chain uses TRBV3-1 (or the pseudogene TRBV3-2) and TRBJ1-5; D is unresolved. Germline V gene data show CDR1 as LGHDT and CDR2 as YNNKEL (reference sequence). There are 12 residues in the CDR3. Deletions cut 3 bases from V and 3 bases from J, with 3 bases between. CDR3: CASSHLNQPQHF. The CDR3 DNA sequence: TGTGCCAGCAGCCACCTCAATCAGCCCCAGCATTTT.